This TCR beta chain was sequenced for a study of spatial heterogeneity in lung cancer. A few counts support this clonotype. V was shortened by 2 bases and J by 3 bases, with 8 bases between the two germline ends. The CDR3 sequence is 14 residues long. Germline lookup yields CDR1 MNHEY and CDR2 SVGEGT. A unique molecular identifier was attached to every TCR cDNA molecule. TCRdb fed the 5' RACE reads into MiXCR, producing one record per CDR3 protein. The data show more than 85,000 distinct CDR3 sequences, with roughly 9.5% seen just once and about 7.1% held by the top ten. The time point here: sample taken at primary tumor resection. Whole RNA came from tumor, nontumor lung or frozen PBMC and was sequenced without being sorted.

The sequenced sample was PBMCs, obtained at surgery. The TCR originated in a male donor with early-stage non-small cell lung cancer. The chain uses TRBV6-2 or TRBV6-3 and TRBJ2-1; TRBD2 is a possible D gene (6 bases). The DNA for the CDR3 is TGTGCCAGCAGTTACGGGGGGAACTACAATGAGCAGTTCTTC. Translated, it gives CASSYGGNYNEQFF.